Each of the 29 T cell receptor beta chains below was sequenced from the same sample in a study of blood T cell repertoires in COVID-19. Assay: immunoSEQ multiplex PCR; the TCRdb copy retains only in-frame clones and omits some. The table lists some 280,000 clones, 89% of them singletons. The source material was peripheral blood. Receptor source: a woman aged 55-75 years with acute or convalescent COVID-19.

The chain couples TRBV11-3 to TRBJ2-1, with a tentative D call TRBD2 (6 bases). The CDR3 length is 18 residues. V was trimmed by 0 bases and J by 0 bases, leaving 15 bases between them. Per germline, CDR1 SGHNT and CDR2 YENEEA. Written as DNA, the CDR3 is TGTGCCAGCAGCTTAGATCTTGGCGGGGTCAGCTCCTACAATGAGCAGTTCTTC. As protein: CASSLDLGGVSSYNEQFF.

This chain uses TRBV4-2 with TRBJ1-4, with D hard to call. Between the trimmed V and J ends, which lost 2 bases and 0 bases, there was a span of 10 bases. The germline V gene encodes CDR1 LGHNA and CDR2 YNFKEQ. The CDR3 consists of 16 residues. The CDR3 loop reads CASSQSSSATNEKLFF. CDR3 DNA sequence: TGTGCCAGCAGCCAATCTTCCAGTGCAACTAATGAAAAACTGTTTTTT.

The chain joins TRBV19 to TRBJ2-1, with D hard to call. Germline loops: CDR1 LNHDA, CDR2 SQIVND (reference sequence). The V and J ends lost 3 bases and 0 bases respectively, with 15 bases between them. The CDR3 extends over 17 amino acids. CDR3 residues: CASSIPHSMSSYNEQFF. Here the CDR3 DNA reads TGTGCCAGTAGTATTCCCCATTCGATGAGCTCCTACAATGAGCAGTTCTTC.

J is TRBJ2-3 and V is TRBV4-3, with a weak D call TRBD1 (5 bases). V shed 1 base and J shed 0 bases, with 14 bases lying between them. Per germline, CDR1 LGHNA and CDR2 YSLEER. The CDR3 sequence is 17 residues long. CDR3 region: CASSQVFRGTSTDTQYF. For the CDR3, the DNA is TGCGCCAGCAGCCAAGTTTTTAGGGGAACTAGCACAGATACGCAGTATTTT.

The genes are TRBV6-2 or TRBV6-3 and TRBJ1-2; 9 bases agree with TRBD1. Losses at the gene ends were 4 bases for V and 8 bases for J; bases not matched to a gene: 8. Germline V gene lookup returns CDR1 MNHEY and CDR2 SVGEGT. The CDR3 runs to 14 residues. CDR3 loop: CASSLDRGSGGYTF. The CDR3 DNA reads TGTGCCAGCAGTTTGGACAGGGGCTCGGGAGGCTACACCTTC.

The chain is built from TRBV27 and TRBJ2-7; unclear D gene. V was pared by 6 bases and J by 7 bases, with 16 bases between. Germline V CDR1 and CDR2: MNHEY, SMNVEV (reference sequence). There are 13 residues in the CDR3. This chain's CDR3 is CASSPEQNWEQYF. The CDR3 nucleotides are TGTGCCAGCAGCCCCGAGCAAAATTGGGAGCAGTACTTC.

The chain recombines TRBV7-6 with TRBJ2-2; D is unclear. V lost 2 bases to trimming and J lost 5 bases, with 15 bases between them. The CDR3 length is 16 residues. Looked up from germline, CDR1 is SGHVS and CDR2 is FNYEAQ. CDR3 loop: CASSLNQDTPTGELFF. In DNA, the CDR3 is TGTGCCAGCAGCTTAAATCAAGACACTCCAACCGGGGAGCTGTTTTTT.

The DNA of the CDR3 is TGCGCCAGCAGCTTGGTTCAGGAAGAGACCCAGTACTTC. Its protein is CASSLVQEETQYF. The V call is TRBV5-1, the J call TRBJ2-5, with no clear D. V lost 0 bases and J lost 3, with 6 bases in between. The CDR3 has 13 residues. Germline CDR1 reads SGHRS; CDR2 reads YFSETQ.

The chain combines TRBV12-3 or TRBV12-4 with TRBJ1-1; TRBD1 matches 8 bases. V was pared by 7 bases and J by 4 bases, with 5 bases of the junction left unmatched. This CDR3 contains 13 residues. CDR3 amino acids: CASKLGQGTEAFF. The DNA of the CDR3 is TGTGCCAGCAAACTAGGACAGGGCACTGAAGCTTTCTTT.

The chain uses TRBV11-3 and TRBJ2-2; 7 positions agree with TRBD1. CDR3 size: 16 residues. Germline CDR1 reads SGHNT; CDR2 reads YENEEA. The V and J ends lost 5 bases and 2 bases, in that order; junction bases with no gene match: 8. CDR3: CASSPPGTANTGELFF. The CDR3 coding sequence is TGTGCCAGCAGCCCCCCCGGGACAGCCAACACCGGGGAGCTGTTTTTT. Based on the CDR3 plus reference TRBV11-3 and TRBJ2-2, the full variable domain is EAGVVQSPRYKIIEKKQPVAFWCNPISGHNTLYWYLQNLGQGPELLIRYENEEAVDDSQLPKDRFSAERLKGVDSTLKIQPAELGDSAVYLCASSPPGTANTGELFFGEGSRLTVL.

The CDR3 loop is CASSLKGRTEAFF. CDR3 DNA: TGTGCCAGCAGTTTAAAGGGGCGCACTGAAGCTTTCTTT. The rearrangement uses TRBV12-3 or TRBV12-4 and TRBJ1-1, with a weak D call TRBD1 (5 bases). The CDR3 totals 13 residues. The ends were cut back, 2 bases at V and 4 bases at J, with 8 bases in the middle.

The CDR3 sequence is CASSELRASTDTQYF. In DNA form, the CDR3 reads TGCGCCAGCAGTGAGCTGAGAGCAAGCACAGATACGCAGTATTTT. The chain uses TRBV10-1 and TRBJ2-3; D remains ambiguous. The CDR3 covers 15 residues. Trimming removed 2 bases at V and 0 bases at J, with 9 bases between. CDR1 WNHNN and CDR2 SYGVQD come from the germline V gene (reference sequence).

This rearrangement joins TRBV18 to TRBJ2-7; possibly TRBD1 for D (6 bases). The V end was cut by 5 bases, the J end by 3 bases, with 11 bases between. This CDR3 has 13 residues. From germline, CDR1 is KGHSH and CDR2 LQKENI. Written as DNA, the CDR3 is TGTGCCAGCTCATCGCGACAGGACTACGAGCAGTACTTC. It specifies CASSSRQDYEQYF.

The CDR3 region has the DNA TGTGCCAGCAGCTTAGATATGCGTCATGAGCAGTTCTTC. This codes for CASSLDMRHEQFF. This chain links TRBV11-3 with TRBJ2-1; D remains unclear. Germline CDR1 SGHNT, CDR2 YENEEA. The CDR3 is 13 amino acids. V lost 0 bases and J lost 8, with 8 bases in between.

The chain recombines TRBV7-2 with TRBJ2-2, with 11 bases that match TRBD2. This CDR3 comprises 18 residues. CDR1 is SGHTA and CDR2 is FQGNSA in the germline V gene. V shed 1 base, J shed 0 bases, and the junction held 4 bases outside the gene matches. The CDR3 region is CASSLEATSGANTGELFF. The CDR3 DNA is TGTGCCAGCAGCTTAGAGGCGACTAGCGGGGCGAACACCGGGGAGCTGTTTTTT.

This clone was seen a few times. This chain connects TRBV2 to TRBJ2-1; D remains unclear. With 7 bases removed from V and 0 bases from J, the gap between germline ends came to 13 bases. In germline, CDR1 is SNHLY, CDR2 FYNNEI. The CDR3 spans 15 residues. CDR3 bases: TGTGCCAGCATGCGAGGTTTTGGCTCCTACAATGAGCAGTTCTTC. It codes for CASMRGFGSYNEQFF. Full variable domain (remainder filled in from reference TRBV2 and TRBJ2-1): EPEVTQTPSHQVTQMGQEVILRCVPISNHLYFYWYRQILGQKVEFLVSFYNNEISEKSEIFDDQFSVERPDGSNFTLKIRSTKLEDSAMYFCASMRGFGSYNEQFFGPGTRLTVL.

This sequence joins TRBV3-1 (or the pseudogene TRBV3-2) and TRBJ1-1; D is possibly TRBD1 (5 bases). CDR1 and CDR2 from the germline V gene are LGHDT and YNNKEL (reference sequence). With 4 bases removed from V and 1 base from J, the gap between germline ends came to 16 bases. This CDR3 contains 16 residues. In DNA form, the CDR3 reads TGTGCCAGCAGCCGCGTTCCGACAGACTCGAACACTGAAGCTTTCTTT. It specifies CASSRVPTDSNTEAFF.

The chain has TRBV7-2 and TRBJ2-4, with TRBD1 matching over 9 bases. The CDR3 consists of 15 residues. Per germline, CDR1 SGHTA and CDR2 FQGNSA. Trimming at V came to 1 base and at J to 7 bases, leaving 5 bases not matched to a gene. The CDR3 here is CASSLVVGTGNIQYF. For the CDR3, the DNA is TGTGCCAGCAGCTTAGTCGTCGGGACAGGGAACATTCAGTACTTC.

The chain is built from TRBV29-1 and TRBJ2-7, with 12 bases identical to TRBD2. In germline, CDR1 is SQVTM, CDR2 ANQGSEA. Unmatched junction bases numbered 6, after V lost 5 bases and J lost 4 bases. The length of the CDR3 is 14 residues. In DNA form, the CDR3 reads TGCAGCGTTACCCGACTAGCGGGGGATTACGAGCAGTACTTC. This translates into CSVTRLAGDYEQYF.

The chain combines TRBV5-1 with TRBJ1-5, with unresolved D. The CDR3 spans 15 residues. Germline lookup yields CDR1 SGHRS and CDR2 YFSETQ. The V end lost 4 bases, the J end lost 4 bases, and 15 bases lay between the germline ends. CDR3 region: CASSPGWEENQPQHF. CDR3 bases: TGCGCCAGCAGCCCGGGTTGGGAGGAGAATCAGCCCCAGCATTTT.

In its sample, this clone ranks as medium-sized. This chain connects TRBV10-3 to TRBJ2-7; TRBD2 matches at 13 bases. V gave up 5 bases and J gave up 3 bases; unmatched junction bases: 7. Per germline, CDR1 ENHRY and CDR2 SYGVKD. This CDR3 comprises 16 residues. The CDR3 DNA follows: TGTGCCATCAGTTCCCCGGGACTAGCGGGGAGCTACGAGCAGTACTTC. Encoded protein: CAISSPGLAGSYEQYF.

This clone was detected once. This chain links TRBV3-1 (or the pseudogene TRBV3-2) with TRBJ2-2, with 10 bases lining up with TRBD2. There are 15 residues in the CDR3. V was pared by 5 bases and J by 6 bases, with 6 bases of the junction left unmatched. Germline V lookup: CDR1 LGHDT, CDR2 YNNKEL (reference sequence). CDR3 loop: CASSSATSGAGELFF. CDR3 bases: TGTGCCAGCAGCTCGGCCACTAGCGGGGCCGGGGAGCTGTTTTTT.

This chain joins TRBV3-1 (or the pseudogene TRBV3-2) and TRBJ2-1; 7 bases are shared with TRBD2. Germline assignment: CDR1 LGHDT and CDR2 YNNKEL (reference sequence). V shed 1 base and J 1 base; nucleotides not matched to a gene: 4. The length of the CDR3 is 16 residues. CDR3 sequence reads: CASSQVGGNSYNEQFF. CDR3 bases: TGTGCCAGCAGCCAAGTCGGGGGGAATTCCTACAATGAGCAGTTCTTC.

CDR3 amino acids: CASARHLSALHF. CDR3 DNA: TGTGCCAGCGCGAGACACCTCTCGGCCCTCCACTTT. The rearrangement links TRBV19 to TRBJ1-6; D is uncertain. Germline loops: CDR1 LNHDA, CDR2 SQIVND (reference sequence). V was cut by 9 bases and J by 14 bases, with 17 bases left in between. This CDR3 region has 12 residues.

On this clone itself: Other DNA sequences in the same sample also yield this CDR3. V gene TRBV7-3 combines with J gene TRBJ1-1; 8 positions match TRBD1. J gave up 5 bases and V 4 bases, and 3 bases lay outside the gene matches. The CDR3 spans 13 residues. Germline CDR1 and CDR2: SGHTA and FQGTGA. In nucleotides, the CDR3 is TGTGCCAGCAGCTCGGACAGGGTGACTGAAGCTTTCTTT. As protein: CASSSDRVTEAFF.

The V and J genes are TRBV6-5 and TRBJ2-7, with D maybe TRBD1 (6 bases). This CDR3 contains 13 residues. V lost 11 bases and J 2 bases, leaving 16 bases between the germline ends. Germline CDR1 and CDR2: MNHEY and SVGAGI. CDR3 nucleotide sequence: TGTGCCTCAGCCCTGGACAGCACCTACGAGCAGTACTTC. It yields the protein CASALDSTYEQYF.

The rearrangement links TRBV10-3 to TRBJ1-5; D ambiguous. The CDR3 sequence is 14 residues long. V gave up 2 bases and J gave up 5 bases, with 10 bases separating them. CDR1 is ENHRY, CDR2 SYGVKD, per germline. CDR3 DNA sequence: TGTGCCATCAGTGAGGGACTCGGGGATCAGCCCCAGCATTTT. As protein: CAISEGLGDQPQHF.

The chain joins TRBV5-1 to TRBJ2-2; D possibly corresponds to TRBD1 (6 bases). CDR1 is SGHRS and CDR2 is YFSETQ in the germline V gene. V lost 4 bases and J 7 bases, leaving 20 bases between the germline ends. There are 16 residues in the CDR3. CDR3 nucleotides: TGCGCCAGCAGCCCCGTGGGGGCCATTAAGGTCGGGGAGCTGTTTTTT. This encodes CASSPVGAIKVGELFF.

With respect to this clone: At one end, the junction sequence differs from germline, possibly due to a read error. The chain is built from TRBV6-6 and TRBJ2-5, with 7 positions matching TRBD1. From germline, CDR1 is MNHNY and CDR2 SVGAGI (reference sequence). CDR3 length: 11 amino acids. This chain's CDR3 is CASSEGAPRHF. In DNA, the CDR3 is TGTGCCAGCAGTGAGGGGGCTCCTCGGCACTTC.